A single sample is the source of the 31 T cell receptor beta chains below, sequenced in a study of T cell responses to AZD1222 COVID-19 vaccine (dated by TCRdb to the early 2020s). The method was the immunoSEQ multiplex PCR assay. This immuneACCESS table, as held by TCRdb, lists in-frame sequences with V and J called but not all clones. Of the missing ones, under half trace to an unresolved V gene in checked studies; the others have no known cause. The sample has tens of thousands of clones on record, approximately 83% of them singletons. Approximately 20% of the sample lies in the top ten. The time point label corresponds to: about 28 days (+/-7) after the second vaccine dose. The specimen comprised peripheral blood, sampled 28 days after the second AZD1222 dose. The receptors shown here come from an adult who received the AZD1222 COVID-19 vaccine.

The chain has TRBV7-2 and TRBJ1-1, with 7 positions matching TRBD1. CDR1 is SGHTA and CDR2 is FQGNSA in the germline V gene. The CDR3 loop spans 14 amino acids. The junction had 5 bases not matched to a gene; V was cut back by 5 bases and J by 2 bases. The CDR3 protein is CASSPTGTNTEAFF. CDR3 bases: TGTGCCAGCAGCCCGACAGGGACTAACACTGAAGCTTTCTTT.

This rearrangement joins TRBV7-3 to TRBJ2-1; the D gene is possibly TRBD1 (5 bases). The CDR3 has 14 residues. V was trimmed by 4 bases and J by 4 bases, leaving 11 bases between them. Germline V gene lookup returns CDR1 SGHTA and CDR2 FQGTGA. Here the CDR3 DNA reads TGTGCCAGCAGCTCCCGGGCAGGGTACAATGAGCAGTTCTTC. This encodes CASSSRAGYNEQFF.

In its sample, this clone was seen a few times. This sequence joins TRBV5-6 and TRBJ1-1, with 9 bases aligning to TRBD1. CDR3 length: 15 amino acids. Germline V gene lookup returns CDR1 SGHDT and CDR2 YYEEEE. Trimming removed 1 base from V and 4 bases from J; junction bases left unmatched: 5. The CDR3 sequence is CASSLTGGKTTEAFF. The CDR3, as DNA: TGTGCCAGCAGCTTGACAGGGGGCAAGACCACTGAAGCTTTCTTT.

The rearrangement links TRBV7-2 to TRBJ2-3, with D possibly being TRBD2 (6 bases). This CDR3 spans 13 amino acids. Germline V gene sequence: CDR1 SGHTA, CDR2 FQGNSA. V dropped 5 bases and J dropped 2 bases, with 8 bases sitting between them. This CDR3 reads CASSRDFTDTQYF. For the CDR3, the DNA is TGTGCCAGCAGCCGGGACTTCACAGATACGCAGTATTTT.

This clone was seen a single time. The V gene is TRBV6-5, the J gene TRBJ1-2, with 8 positions matching TRBD1. V lost 6 bases, J lost 2 bases, and 8 bases stayed unmatched. Germline-derived CDR1 and CDR2 are MNHEY and SVGAGI. This CDR3 is built from 15 residues. CDR3 protein: CASRPTGVANYGYTF. In DNA form, the CDR3 reads TGTGCCAGCAGACCGACAGGGGTCGCCAACTATGGCTACACCTTC.

The chain couples TRBV9 to TRBJ1-2, with D maybe TRBD1 (5 bases). V was clipped by 3 bases and J by 0 bases, with 12 bases between them. CDR3 size: 15 residues. CDR1 and CDR2 (germline): SGDLS, YYNGEE. The CDR3 here is CASSGTGPANYGYTF. As DNA, the CDR3 is TGTGCCAGCAGCGGGACGGGACCGGCTAACTATGGCTACACCTTC.

This clone has more than one count but fewer than ten. This chain joins TRBV12-5 and TRBJ1-2, with TRBD1 matching 12 bases. With 2 bases clipped from V and 4 bases from J, the junction kept 5 bases outside the gene matches. The CDR3 has 16 residues. Germline CDR1 is LGHNT and CDR2 is FRNRAP. CDR3: CASGLTGTGGLYGYTF. CDR3 nucleotide sequence: TGTGCTAGTGGTTTGACCGGGACAGGGGGCCTCTATGGCTACACCTTC.

The V gene is TRBV11-2, the J gene TRBJ1-2, with unresolved D. Trimming shortened V by 5 bases and J by 4 bases, and 20 bases separated the two germline ends. CDR3 size: 16 residues. The V gene's germline CDR1 is SGHAT and CDR2 FQNNGV. The CDR3 coding sequence is TGTGCCAGCAGCCCGAACTTGGCGGGTCTGCCCTATGGCTACACCTTC. Translation: CASSPNLAGLPYGYTF. The full variable domain, completed using reference TRBV11-2 and TRBJ1-2, is EAGVAQSPRYKIIEKRQSVAFWCNPISGHATLYWYQQILGQGPKLLIQFQNNGVVDDSQLPKDRFSAERLKGVDSTLKIQPAKLEDSAVYLCASSPNLAGLPYGYTFGSGTRLTVV.

The gene calls are TRBV6-5 and TRBJ2-2, with TRBD1 matching over 8 bases. The CDR3 is made up of 14 amino acids. Germline V CDR1 and CDR2: MNHEY, SVGAGI. Trimming cost V 10 bases and J 2 bases; bases outside gene matches: 6. The CDR3 DNA is TGTGCCACCACAGGACAGGGAAACACCGGGGAGCTGTTTTTT. Translated: CATTGQGNTGELFF.

The V and J genes are TRBV14 and TRBJ2-3; 8 bases are shared with TRBD2. V shed 4 bases and J 8 bases; nucleotides not matched to a gene: 5. CDR3 length: 13 residues. Germline loops: CDR1 SGHDN, CDR2 FVKESK. The CDR3 sequence: CASSPTREGTQYF. DNA for the CDR3: TGTGCCAGCAGCCCTACCCGGGAGGGTACGCAGTATTTT.

This chain links TRBV14 with TRBJ1-1; D call uncertain. V was trimmed by 4 bases and J by 5 bases, leaving 14 bases between them. CDR1 and CDR2 (germline): SGHDN, FVKESK. This CDR3 has 14 amino acids. DNA of the CDR3: TGTGCCAGCAGCCCAGGTAGGGTTTGGACTGAAGCTTTCTTT. It yields the protein CASSPGRVWTEAFF.

This chain uses TRBV11-3 with TRBJ1-4; D not certain. Looked up from germline, CDR1 is SGHNT and CDR2 is YENEEA. The CDR3 has 13 residues. The V end was cut by 5 bases, the J end by 3 bases, with 7 bases between. The CDR3 DNA sequence: TGTGCCAGCAGCCCCGGGCCTAATGAAAAACTGTTTTTT. It yields the protein CASSPGPNEKLFF. The full variable domain, rest sourced from reference TRBV11-3 and TRBJ1-4, is EAGVVQSPRYKIIEKKQPVAFWCNPISGHNTLYWYLQNLGQGPELLIRYENEEAVDDSQLPKDRFSAERLKGVDSTLKIQPAELGDSAVYLCASSPGPNEKLFFGSGTQLSVL.

V usage is TRBV27 and J usage is TRBJ1-1; D uncertain. The V and J ends lost 7 bases and 1 base respectively, with 4 bases between them. The CDR3 is 11 amino acids. CDR1 and CDR2 (germline): MNHEY, SMNVEV (reference sequence). The CDR3 nucleotides read TGTGCCAGCATAAGGAACACTGAAGCTTTCTTT. This codes for CASIRNTEAFF.

Judged by abundance, this clone is medium-sized. V and J are TRBV6-5 and TRBJ1-6, with 10 nucleotides matching TRBD1. CDR1 and CDR2 from the germline V gene are MNHEY and SVGAGI. The ends lost 6 bases at V and 9 bases at J; junction bases unmatched: 5. This CDR3 comprises 14 residues. In nucleotides, the CDR3 is TGTGCCAGCAGCCGGGACAGGGGAATTTCACCCCTCCACTTT. Translation: CASSRDRGISPLHF.

The chain carries TRBV10-2 and TRBJ2-2; 10 bases are a match to TRBD1. Trimming removed 2 bases from V and 2 bases from J; junction bases left unmatched: 5. CDR1 is WSHSY and CDR2 is SAAADI in the germline V gene. This CDR3 is built from 17 residues. The DNA of the CDR3 is TGCGCCAGCAGTGAGGTGGGACAGGGGCCCAACACCGGGGAGCTGTTTTTT. Translation: CASSEVGQGPNTGELFF.

V usage is TRBV3-1 (or the pseudogene TRBV3-2) and J usage is TRBJ2-3; 7 bases are a match to TRBD1. The V gene's germline CDR1 is LGHDT and CDR2 YNNKEL (reference sequence). The CDR3 consists of 14 residues. V lost 7 bases, J lost 4 bases, and 8 bases stayed unmatched. The CDR3 is CASTPRGLADTQYF. The CDR3 coding sequence is TGTGCCAGCACCCCAAGGGGGCTCGCAGATACGCAGTATTTT.

This clone was seen only a few times. The chain recombines TRBV25-1 with TRBJ2-7; D is uncertain. V lost 7 bases and J lost 13, with 17 bases in between. The germline gives CDR1 MGHDK, CDR2 SYGVNS. CDR3 length: 11 residues. CDR3 amino acids: CASTERRQTYF. The CDR3 coding sequence is TGTGCCAGCACCGAGCGCCGCCAAACCTACTTC.

This clone was seen a handful of times. The chain is built from TRBV25-1 and TRBJ1-1; D might be TRBD1 (5 bases). This CDR3 comprises 12 residues. Germline CDR1 reads MGHDK; CDR2 reads SYGVNS. Trimming took 6 bases from V and 10 from J, leaving 15 bases between them. The CDR3 protein is CASSQGLAGAFF. CDR3 DNA sequence: TGTGCCAGCAGCCAGGGCCTCGCAGGAGCTTTCTTT.

V is TRBV9 and J is TRBJ1-6; no reliable D call. V was shortened by 3 bases and J by 7 bases, with 11 bases between the two germline ends. Germline loops: CDR1 SGDLS, CDR2 YYNGEE. The CDR3 extends over 14 amino acids. Here the CDR3 DNA reads TGTGCCAGCAGCGAGCTGACGGGCAATTCACCCCTCCACTTT. Its translation is CASSELTGNSPLHF.

The rearrangement joins TRBV29-1 to TRBJ1-2; D uncertain. Germline values: CDR1 SQVTM, CDR2 ANQGSEA. The CDR3 extends over 11 amino acids. V dropped 3 bases and J dropped 4 bases, with 6 bases sitting between them. This chain's CDR3 is CSVELSYGYTF. CDR3 nucleotide sequence: TGCAGCGTTGAGCTGTCCTATGGCTACACCTTC.

The CDR3 sequence: CASSFTGQGYGYTF. In DNA, the CDR3 is TGTGCCAGCAGCTTCACTGGGCAGGGCTATGGCTACACCTTC. V and J are TRBV5-6 and TRBJ1-2; possibly TRBD1 for D (5 bases). The CDR3 runs 14 residues. Germline V lookup: CDR1 SGHDT, CDR2 YYEEEE. The V gene lost 2 bases and the J gene lost 4 bases, with 12 bases spanning the gap.

This chain links TRBV19 with TRBJ2-3; TRBD1 is a possible D gene (6 bases). Between the trimmed V and J ends, which lost 6 bases and 0 bases, there was a span of 13 bases. The CDR3 is 15 residues long. The V gene's germline CDR1 is LNHDA and CDR2 SQIVND (reference sequence). The DNA of the CDR3 is TGTGCCAGTAGACCCTCAGGGGCTAGCACAGATACGCAGTATTTT. The encoded protein is CASRPSGASTDTQYF.

The chain links TRBV18 to TRBJ1-5, with D perhaps matching TRBD1 (5 bases). Germline V gives CDR1 KGHSH, CDR2 LQKENI. The V and J ends lost 6 bases and 7 bases respectively, with 25 bases between them. The CDR3 consists of 17 residues. The CDR3 DNA follows: TGTGCCAGCTCCCCCCCCGCGCTGGCAGGGTCAGCGCAGCCCCAGCATTTT. Amino acid sequence: CASSPPALAGSAQPQHF.

The chain is built from TRBV11-3 and TRBJ2-3; 11 bases line up with TRBD2. The CDR3 covers 14 residues. The V gene end was trimmed by 5 bases and the J gene end by 7 bases; junction bases not matched to a gene: 5. Germline CDR1 reads SGHNT; CDR2 reads YENEEA. The CDR3 spells CASSGSGGDHTQYF. As DNA, the CDR3 is TGTGCCAGCAGCGGTAGCGGGGGGGACCATACGCAGTATTTT. Looking up the rest from reference TRBV11-3 and TRBJ2-3 gives the full variable domain: EAGVVQSPRYKIIEKKQPVAFWCNPISGHNTLYWYLQNLGQGPELLIRYENEEAVDDSQLPKDRFSAERLKGVDSTLKIQPAELGDSAVYLCASSGSGGDHTQYFGPGTRLTVL.

The rearrangement links TRBV21-1 to TRBJ2-7; the table names TRBD1, a call not compared with the DNA. TRBV21-1 is deemed a pseudogene. CDR3 length equals 19 residues. Written as DNA, the CDR3 is TGTGCCAGCAGCAAAGCGCTTTACGGGACAGGGCCCACCGACTACGAGCAGTACTTC. Residues: CASSKALYGTGPTDYEQYF.

In its sample, this clone was seen once. The chain is built from TRBV5-1 and TRBJ2-1; the D gene is possibly TRBD2 (5 bases). Trimming left V 3 bases short and J 0 bases short, with 10 bases between. Germline V gene data show CDR1 as SGHRS and CDR2 as YFSETQ. CDR3 size: 15 residues. The CDR3 loop reads CASSSGLSSYNEQFF. As DNA, the CDR3 is TGCGCCAGCAGCTCCGGACTGAGCTCCTACAATGAGCAGTTCTTC.

The chain has TRBV28 and TRBJ2-5, with 10 bases aligning to TRBD2. The CDR3 has 16 amino acids. Unmatched junction bases numbered 9, after V lost 4 bases and J lost 4 bases. The germline CDR1 and CDR2 sequences are MDHEN and SYDVKM. Here the CDR3 DNA reads TGTGCCAGCAGTTCCGCTAGCGGGGGAAAGGGAGAGACCCAGTACTTC. Translated: CASSSASGGKGETQYF.

V and J are TRBV19 and TRBJ1-5; D is undetermined. This CDR3 spans 15 amino acids. V was clipped by 2 bases and J by 0 bases, with 8 bases between them. CDR1 is LNHDA and CDR2 is SQIVND in the germline V gene (reference sequence). CDR3 DNA: TGTGCCAGTAGTATATCCCCGGATAGCAATCAGCCCCAGCATTTT. The encoded protein is CASSISPDSNQPQHF.

This rearrangement joins TRBV7-3 to TRBJ2-6; 7 bases agree with TRBD1. CDR1 is SGHTA, CDR2 FQGTGA, per germline. The CDR3 length is 15 residues. The V gene end was trimmed by 5 bases and the J gene end by 1 base; junction bases not matched to a gene: 2. The CDR3 reads CASSPTGSGANVLTF. DNA of the CDR3: TGTGCCAGCAGCCCGACAGGGTCTGGGGCCAACGTCCTGACTTTC.

The chain has TRBV11-2 and TRBJ1-3; 9 nucleotides align to TRBD1. Trimming cost V 5 bases and J 7 bases; bases outside gene matches: 9. The CDR3 contains 15 residues. Germline lookup yields CDR1 SGHAT and CDR2 FQNNGV. The DNA of the CDR3 is TGTGCCAGCAGCCTCAAAGGGACAGGGTCGAACACCATATATTTT. This codes for CASSLKGTGSNTIYF.

J is TRBJ1-5 and V is TRBV15; 12 bases align to TRBD1. Germline trimming cut 1 base from V and 6 bases from J; bases unmatched to any gene: 7. Per germline, CDR1 LNHNV and CDR2 YYDKDF (reference sequence). There are 17 residues in the CDR3. CDR3 in amino acids: CATSRVRDRGLSQPQHF. CDR3 nucleotides: TGTGCCACCAGCAGAGTCCGGGACAGGGGGCTTAGTCAGCCCCAGCATTTT.